This TCR beta chain appears in the sequencing data of a study of cytomegalovirus exposure and HLA in healthy donors listed by TCRdb under 2017. A note on the overall study: In an earlier analysis of 550 to 750 of the donors, 276 Gb of sequence data and some 120 million unique TCR beta sequences from roughly 180 million T cells were reported. An early release covering 500 to 750 HLA-typed donors comprised about 300 gigabases of sequencing data and 85 million to 100 million unique TCR sequences. The genetic ancestry cluster associated with self-reported Caucasian donors included about 81% of the 300 to 400 genotyped donors. The study was designed to test whether signatures of past pathogen exposure could be identified by cataloging public T cell receptors. The study used immunosequencing to profile the T cell repertoires of several hundred subjects and linked those repertoires to cytomegalovirus serostatus. Besides the first cohort of 550 to 750 subjects, a separate validation cohort made up of about 120 different subjects was used. The study combined high-throughput TCR immunosequencing, statistical association of individual TCRs with disease status, and machine learning to predict cytomegalovirus infection status. In a later analysis, previously published TCR beta repertoires from 670 or so donors were re-analyzed and high-resolution HLA genotyping was added so that TCR occurrence patterns could be studied. Rather than using new phenotypic data, the later analysis identified candidate immune exposures from TCR beta sequences and from how often those sequences occurred across donors. An earlier analysis of 587 of the donors applied high-throughput TCR beta sequencing to assess whether each TCR beta V gene segment acted as functional or pseudogenic. Donor age, sex, ethnicity and CMV serostatus were compiled alongside the repertoire data. A later genetic analysis used genome-wide SNP genotypes for 398 of the 666 donors, treating that subset as a discovery cohort. All discovery cohort repertoires had been generated using a single sequencing platform. Both class I and class II loci were covered by HLA typing, at four-digit resolution. The number of typed donors differed by locus: about 629-630 for A, B, C, DRB1 and DQB1; 500 to 550 for DQA1; over 600 for DPA1; and 450 to 480 for DPB1. Several DR-DQ haplotypes were treated as single units for association and clustering because of strong linkage in the cohort. On average, over 200,000 unique TCR beta nucleotide sequences were sequenced per donor among some 420 genotyped donors of the cohort, with 15% to 20% of those sequences being non-productive.

What the research found in general, with its limitations: A few of the identified cytomegalovirus-associated TCR beta chains were confirmed in vitro to be specific for cytomegalovirus antigens. The classifier was reported to diagnose cytomegalovirus status with high specificity and sensitivity in both the original cohort and the validation cohort. In this cohort, only TCR beta chains were sequenced, and detectable features were limited by the absence of alpha or paired-chain data. Over 15 rarely observed V segments, including chromosome 9 orphons, were excluded from the earlier analysis of several hundred of the donors because counts were too low. It was suggested by the authors that the approach could potentially be generalized to other disease states and immunological phenotypes. In a later analysis, 16,951 TCR beta sequences were associated with specific HLA alleles at a false discovery rate of 0.05. Across donors, most TCR sequences were observed very rarely, whereas some public TCRs were present in many individuals. The study gave a list of about 150 TCR beta chains associated with cytomegalovirus. According to a later genetic analysis, donors in an Asian-associated ancestry cluster had fewer N-insertions in productive TCRs than the approximately 610-donor mean. A later analysis found that TCR association rates varied across HLA loci, with DRB1 alleles showing the most associated TCRs and HLA-C alleles the fewest. Because HLA typing was unavailable for some donors at each locus, only the typed subset was used in association tests. In a later analysis, HLA-associated TCR beta chains showed more clonal expansion and lower generation probabilities than non-associated chains that were equally common. A cluster of highly shared sequence variants was judged likely to be a technical artifact of the sequencing pipeline. The presence/absence analyses assumed that sequencing depth was roughly uniform across donors, and that assumption may not be true. An earlier analysis of approximately 530 of the donors showed that most TCR beta V segments appeared in productive rearrangements either about 87% or about 30% of the time, which broadly matched IMGT annotations. V-gene and J-gene trimming of TCR beta chains was associated with a missense DCLRE1C variant in a later genetic analysis, and the association was replicated in an independent cohort. According to a later analysis, most CMV-associated TCR beta chains appeared to be HLA-restricted, and the HLA associations seemed to be driven largely by CMV exposure. A further reported finding was that TCR beta sequences accurately predicted the HLA-A and HLA-B alleles for most subjects in the first cohort. Correlated functional status among segregating V segments might be attributable to linkage disequilibrium, but an unknown experimental factor could not be ruled out. A later analysis reported that several top co-occurrence clusters appeared linked to parvovirus B19, influenza, CMV and Epstein-Barr virus. Some IMGT-functional V segments, including TRBV6-2 and TRBV6-3, could not be distinguished by the 87-base-pair reads and were therefore excluded. For the cohort, immune exposure information was limited to CMV serostatus. Assigning TCR associations to individual alleles was difficult when HLA alleles, especially DR and DQ, strongly co-occurred.

The cohort was made up of 666 healthy bone marrow donors. Cohort members were all nominally healthy when sampled, although unrecorded immune exposures were likely present. The donor was CMV seropositive and was included in the group of 300 or so seropositive cohort members. Every donor gave a peripheral blood sample, and the peripheral blood mononuclear cells from that sample were used for TCR beta sequencing. Genomic DNA extraction from the blood cell samples was performed with the Qiagen DNeasy Blood Extraction Kit. Points on this clone: Its specific antigen is unknown.

Library construction relied on the immunoSEQ multiplex PCR assay. The multiplex PCR relied on a mix of 60 forward primers for TCR Vbeta segments and 13 reverse primers for TCR Jbeta segments. Amplification of the CDR3 region of rearranged TCR beta genes was performed with a multiplex PCR assay on genomic DNA. The Illumina HiSeq System was used to sequence the amplified TCR beta libraries as 87-base-pair reads. For the original study's pipeline: A later analysis counted tens of millions of unique TCR beta chains across the 550 to 750 repertoires, and approximately 11 million of these chains were shared by at least two donors. To remove PCR and sequencing errors, raw reads were error-corrected and collapsed into unique sequences using a nearest-neighbor algorithm that merged closely related sequences. To assign V, D and J gene segments, CDR3 sequences were aligned to IMGT reference sequences. Each retained sequence needed at least a six-nucleotide match to both a V gene segment and a J gene segment. A rearrangement counted as productive if the CDR3 had no stop codons and remained in frame with V and J, and every other rearrangement counted as non-productive. CDR3 was defined by IMGT convention, running from the second conserved V-encoded cysteine to the conserved J-encoded phenylalanine. Sequences without an unambiguous match to a single V gene segment were excluded from the earlier analysis of about 630 of the donors. In an earlier analysis of around 590 of the donors, a V segment was called functional when productive rearrangements were above 56.7%, and segregating when the standard deviation between donors exceeded 5%. A statistical classification framework was developed to diagnose cytomegalovirus status using the catalog of TCR beta chain sequences. A later analysis assigned V and J genes by comparing TCR nucleotide sequences with IMGT/GENE-DB human TR gene sequences. A later analysis assigned CDR3 sequences and most-parsimonious VDJ recombination scenarios with the TCRdist pipeline. In a later analysis, each TCR beta chain was defined by its CDR3 amino acid sequence together with its V-gene family, and reads lacking a unique V-gene family were excluded. A later analysis removed nearly 600 highly shared, low-generation-probability nucleotide sequences to deal with suspected cross-contamination and a sequencing artifact. In a later analysis, a clonal expansion index was calculated for each public chain from normalized within-repertoire ranks of inferred template counts. Generation probabilities in a later analysis came from a VDJ recombination model fitted to out-of-frame rearrangements, and those results were checked against IGoR. In a later analysis, hypergeometric tests were used to score TCR-TCR, TCR-HLA and TCR-CMV co-occurrence, with a repertoire-size bias correction applied to TCR pairs. In a later analysis, false discovery rates were estimated by permuting HLA or CMV assignments 20 times. A later analysis grouped co-occurring TCRs with DBSCAN, adding TCRdist sequence similarity when clustering within HLA-allele-positive subsets. Co-occurrence clustering excluded repertoires with fewer than 30,000 or more than 120,000 public chains, plus five with anomalous nucleotide sharing. Here the immuneACCESS table is served through TCRdb, limited to in-frame sequences with V and J called. Missing clones are a known gap in these copies; in checked studies unresolved V genes cover under half, and the rest lacks a known reason. The V and J calls and clone size come from that table; D and trimming were worked out from the DNA. In this sample's table one finds almost 40,000 clones. The top ten constitute about 3% of the sample.

From the cysteine through the phenylalanine, the CDR3 covers 15 amino acids. The DNA shown is the 45-base CDR3, in frame from base 1. V was cut back by 0 bases and J by 2 bases, leaving a gap of 11 bases between them. Taken from the germline V gene, the CDR1 and CDR2 loops are SGHTA and FQGNSA. The rearrangement combines TRBV7-2 with TRBJ2-7; 5 matching bases give a weak D call of TRBD1. Sequenced: PBMCs. The sequence came from a woman aged 25 to 39 in good health and CMV-seropositive. The CDR3 reads as follows: CASSLAWQGPYEQYF. The nucleotide sequence is TGTGCCAGCAGCTTAGCATGGCAGGGTCCCTACGAGCAGTACTTC.